A single sample gave rise to the 30 T cell receptor beta chains below, sequenced in a study of blood T cell repertoires in COVID-19. The protocol was immunoSEQ multiplex PCR, while the TCRdb copy is restricted to in-frame clones and leaves out a portion. This sample has a few hundred thousand clones, with about four fifths found just once. Sequencing was performed on PBMCs or T cells enriched from blood (not recorded which). The source of these receptors is a man in his forties or fifties who had recovered from COVID-19.

The chain combines TRBV6-2 or TRBV6-3 with TRBJ2-5, with no clear D. CDR3 size: 11 residues. Germline-derived CDR1 and CDR2 are MNHEY and SVGEGT. Trimming shortened V by 6 bases and J by 4 bases, and 6 bases separated the two germline ends. In DNA, the CDR3 is TGTGCCAGCAGCCGCGCAGAGACCCAGTACTTC. It translates to CASSRAETQYF.

The J gene is TRBJ1-5, the V gene TRBV30, with 11 bases fitting TRBD1. This CDR3 has 15 residues. Per germline, CDR1 GTSNPN and CDR2 SVGIG (reference sequence). V dropped 0 bases and J dropped 7; count of bases not matched to a gene: 5. The CDR3, as DNA: TGTGCCTGGAGTGTTGGGACAGGGGGGGGACAGCCCCAGCATTTT. Its protein is CAWSVGTGGGQPQHF.

The V call is TRBV18, the J call TRBJ1-1; maybe TRBD1 (6 bases). The CDR3 extends over 14 amino acids. V was clipped by 4 bases and J by 4 bases, with 13 bases between them. Germline lookup yields CDR1 KGHSH and CDR2 LQKENI. In DNA, the CDR3 is TGTGCCAGCTCACAGGGGGTGTGGGTCACTGAAGCTTTCTTT. This translates into CASSQGVWVTEAFF.

The chain employs TRBV10-3 and TRBJ2-5; 10 bases line up with TRBD1. Germline lookup yields CDR1 ENHRY and CDR2 SYGVKD. Unmatched junction bases numbered 8, after V lost 6 bases and J lost 4 bases. The CDR3 covers 15 residues. CDR3 in DNA: TGTGCCATCAGATCGGACAGGGGGGAGATAGAGACCCAGTACTTC. This codes for CAIRSDRGEIETQYF.

V usage is TRBV3-1 (or the pseudogene TRBV3-2) and J usage is TRBJ2-7; TRBD1 matches 9 bases. There are 14 residues in the CDR3. Germline values: CDR1 LGHDT, CDR2 YNNKEL (reference sequence). V lost 7 bases, J lost 5 bases, and 9 bases stayed unmatched. The CDR3 nucleotides read TGTGCCAGCATGGCAAAGGGGACAGGGAACGAGCAGTACTTC. Its protein product is CASMAKGTGNEQYF.

This sequence joins TRBV5-6 and TRBJ1-1, with a weak D call TRBD1 (5 bases). Trimming took 6 bases from V and 8 from J, leaving 17 bases between them. Germline CDR1 and CDR2: SGHDT and YYEEEE. The length of the CDR3 is 13 residues. The CDR3 protein is CASTSVRQLEAFF. The CDR3 DNA reads TGTGCCAGCACCTCGGTGAGACAGTTGGAAGCTTTCTTT.

The chain employs TRBV9 and TRBJ2-5; 16 nucleotides agree with TRBD2. CDR1 and CDR2 from the germline V gene are SGDLS and YYNGEE. Germline trimming cut 4 bases from V and 2 bases from J; bases unmatched to any gene: 8. CDR3 length equals 18 residues. This CDR3 reads CASSSGTSGGAGQETQYF. The CDR3, as DNA: TGTGCCAGCAGCTCTGGGACTAGCGGGGGGGCCGGGCAAGAGACCCAGTACTTC.

This rearrangement joins TRBV30 to TRBJ1-4; D may be TRBD1 (5 bases). CDR3 length: 13 amino acids. From germline, CDR1 is GTSNPN and CDR2 SVGIG (reference sequence). Trimming pared 1 base from V and 4 bases from J, leaving 7 bases between. The CDR3 nucleotides are TGTGCCTGGAGTGAGGGGCTTAATGAAAAACTGTTTTTT. Translation: CAWSEGLNEKLFF.

The V call is TRBV7-9, the J call TRBJ2-5; 10 positions agree with TRBD2. In germline, CDR1 is SEHNR, CDR2 FQNEAQ (reference sequence). The V gene end was trimmed by 5 bases and the J gene end by 7 bases; junction bases not matched to a gene: 19. The CDR3 covers 18 residues. CDR3 sequence reads: CASSPMLLLAGGSMTQYF. CDR3 DNA: TGTGCCAGCAGCCCCATGCTCTTGTTAGCGGGAGGCTCGATGACCCAGTACTTC.

This chain joins TRBV5-1 and TRBJ2-4; 14 nucleotides match TRBD2. Germline V lookup: CDR1 SGHRS, CDR2 YFSETQ. The V and J ends lost 4 bases and 7 bases, in that order; junction bases with no gene match: 7. This CDR3 has 16 amino acids. CDR3 sequence: CASSPTSGGAGNIQYF. In DNA form, the CDR3 reads TGCGCCAGCAGCCCGACTAGCGGGGGGGCCGGTAACATTCAGTACTTC.

This rearrangement joins TRBV7-2 to TRBJ1-5; D gene unclear. The CDR3 is 13 amino acids. The germline gives CDR1 SGHTA, CDR2 FQGNSA. The V and J ends lost 2 bases and 9 bases respectively, with 11 bases between them. The DNA for the CDR3 is TGTGCCAGCAGCTTATACGGAGACGGGCCCCAGCATTTT. Translation: CASSLYGDGPQHF.

The rearrangement joins TRBV27 to TRBJ2-3; D might be TRBD2 (7 bases). The length of the CDR3 is 19 residues. V was shortened by 4 bases and J by 3 bases, with 26 bases between the two germline ends. Germline CDR1 and CDR2: MNHEY and SMNVEV (reference sequence). The CDR3 reads CASSSTFIGGRERTDTQYF. DNA for the CDR3: TGTGCCAGCAGTTCCACATTCATCGGGGGGCGAGAGCGTACAGATACGCAGTATTTT.

The chain combines TRBV7-2 with TRBJ2-3; D call uncertain. With 5 bases removed from V and 8 bases from J, the gap between germline ends came to 8 bases. The CDR3 has 11 residues. Germline CDR1 and CDR2: SGHTA and FQGNSA. For the CDR3, the DNA is TGTGCCAGCAGCCCCGGAGTTACGCAGTATTTT. Residues: CASSPGVTQYF.

The CDR3 reads CASNPTGSSSGNTIYF. In DNA, the CDR3 is TGTGCCAGCAACCCGACAGGCAGCAGCTCTGGAAACACCATATATTTT. V is TRBV4-2 and J is TRBJ1-3; D might be TRBD1 (6 bases). The V and J ends lost 7 bases and 0 bases respectively, with 16 bases between them. The CDR3 is 16 amino acids. Germline V gene data show CDR1 as LGHNA and CDR2 as YNFKEQ.

This clone was counted only a few times. The chain carries TRBV12-3 or TRBV12-4 and TRBJ2-1, with no clear D. V lost 6 bases and J 6 bases, leaving 9 bases between the germline ends. The CDR3 has 12 amino acids. The CDR3 is CASSLLLNEQFF. The CDR3 nucleotides are TGTGCCAGCAGCCTGCTACTCAATGAGCAGTTCTTC.

The CDR3 region is CAISEGRVSTITDTQYF. DNA for the CDR3: TGTGCCATCAGTGAGGGGCGGGTCAGCACTATAACAGATACGCAGTATTTT. The chain has TRBV10-3 and TRBJ2-3, with D possibly being TRBD2 (5 bases). Deletions cut 2 bases from V and 3 bases from J, with 18 bases between. This CDR3 has 17 residues. CDR1 is ENHRY and CDR2 is SYGVKD in the germline V gene.

The rearrangement links TRBV27 to TRBJ1-2, with 8 bases aligning to TRBD1. Losses at the gene ends were 3 bases for V and 2 bases for J; bases not matched to a gene: 11. CDR1 MNHEY and CDR2 SMNVEV come from the germline V gene (reference sequence). The CDR3 totals 17 residues. CDR3 protein: CASSFTGTGLTNYGYTF. In nucleotides, the CDR3 is TGTGCCAGCAGTTTCACCGGGACAGGCCTTACGAACTATGGCTACACCTTC.

The gene calls are TRBV7-3 and TRBJ1-2, with TRBD1 matching over 7 bases. With 5 bases clipped from V and 5 bases from J, the junction kept 8 bases outside the gene matches. Germline-derived CDR1 and CDR2 are SGHTA and FQGTGA. This CDR3 spans 14 amino acids. DNA for the CDR3: TGTGCCAGCAGCCCCCGACAGGGTTATTATGGCTACACCTTC. The encoded protein is CASSPRQGYYGYTF.

The rearrangement joins TRBV7-3 to TRBJ2-7; a weak D match, TRBD2 (6 bases). The CDR3 runs to 13 residues. Trimming took 1 base from V and 3 from J, leaving 7 bases between them. Germline CDR1 is SGHTA and CDR2 is FQGTGA. Written as DNA, the CDR3 is TGTGCCAGCAGCTTAAAGGAGGGCTACGAGCAGTACTTC. Protein sequence: CASSLKEGYEQYF.

A single count supports this clone. The J gene is TRBJ1-2, the V gene TRBV30, with 8 bases identical to TRBD1. Germline-derived CDR1 and CDR2 are GTSNPN and SVGIG (reference sequence). The CDR3 runs 13 residues. Trimming at V came to 2 bases and at J to 8 bases, leaving 7 bases not matched to a gene. The CDR3 here is CAWSIQGAGGYTF. The CDR3 DNA follows: TGTGCCTGGAGTATCCAGGGGGCTGGGGGCTACACCTTC.

The V call is TRBV19, the J call TRBJ1-2, with 9 bases identical to TRBD1. After removal of 5 bases from V and 3 bases from J, the junction contained 10 bases not matched to a gene. This CDR3 is 16 amino acids long. CDR1 is LNHDA and CDR2 is SQIVND in the germline V gene (reference sequence). The CDR3 nucleotides are TGTGCCAGTAGTCTACCCCGGGACAGGGCGGACTATGGCTACACCTTC. Amino acids: CASSLPRDRADYGYTF.

The rearrangement joins TRBV9 to TRBJ1-2; weak D call: TRBD1 (6 bases). The CDR3 runs to 14 residues. Germline loops: CDR1 SGDLS, CDR2 YYNGEE. V lost 5 bases to trimming and J lost 4 bases, with 15 bases between them. The CDR3 is CASSSLDSLYGYTF. The CDR3 DNA reads as TGTGCCAGCAGTTCACTGGACAGCCTCTATGGCTACACCTTC.

DNA of the CDR3: TGTGCCAGCTCGGCAGGGGCCGCCGGGGAGCTGTTTTTT. Translating gives CASSAGAAGELFF. The V gene is TRBV18, the J gene TRBJ2-2; possibly TRBD1 for D (6 bases). The CDR3 consists of 13 residues. V was pared by 6 bases and J by 6 bases, with 11 bases between. Germline assignment: CDR1 KGHSH and CDR2 LQKENI.

Concerning this clone itself: One end of the junction is discordant with germline, which a read error may explain. This sample also contains other DNA sequences that code for the same CDR3. The chain links TRBV27 to TRBJ1-6, with D maybe TRBD1 (6 bases). The CDR3 sequence is 15 residues long. Germline V gene data show CDR1 as MNHEY and CDR2 as SMNVEV (reference sequence). The CDR3 sequence is CASSFQGMGNSPLHF. The DNA for the CDR3 is TGTGCCAGCAGTTTTCAGGGGATGGGTAATTCGCCCCTCCACTTT.

The gene calls are TRBV5-1 and TRBJ1-1; 8 nucleotides agree with TRBD1. The CDR3 has 14 residues. CDR1 SGHRS and CDR2 YFSETQ come from the germline V gene. Trimming took 0 bases from V and 6 from J; bases not matched to a gene: 4. CDR3 region: CASSLGTGWSEAFF. DNA of the CDR3: TGCGCCAGCAGCTTGGGGACAGGGTGGTCTGAAGCTTTCTTT.

This rearrangement joins TRBV9 to TRBJ2-1, with TRBD1 identical over 11 bases. V shed 3 bases, J shed 9 bases, and the junction held 8 bases outside the gene matches. The CDR3 contains 15 residues. Germline V gene data show CDR1 as SGDLS and CDR2 as YYNGEE. The DNA for the CDR3 is TGTGCCAGCAGCGCCTCCGGGACAGGGGGTCTTGAGCAGTTCTTC. Its translation: CASSASGTGGLEQFF.

A few counts support this clone. This chain uses TRBV7-3 with TRBJ2-2, with 13 bases fitting TRBD2. The germline CDR1 and CDR2 sequences are SGHTA and FQGTGA. The CDR3 spans 15 residues. V was clipped by 6 bases and J by 8 bases; unmatched bases: 6. In DNA form, the CDR3 reads TGTGCCAGCAGTTGGACTAGCGGGAGCCGAGGGGAGCTGTTTTTT. Its protein product is CASSWTSGSRGELFF.

The rearrangement links TRBV10-2 to TRBJ1-5; maybe TRBD1 (6 bases). Trimming left V 8 bases short and J 11 bases short, with 19 bases between. Germline V gene sequence: CDR1 WSHSY, CDR2 SAAADI. This CDR3 contains 13 residues. Here the CDR3 reads CASATGPQGAQHF. In DNA, the CDR3 is TGCGCCAGCGCCACAGGGCCTCAGGGAGCCCAGCATTTT.

This clone was found once. This chain uses TRBV11-2 with TRBJ2-5; possibly TRBD1 for D (6 bases). V lost 5 bases to trimming and J lost 4 bases, with 17 bases between them. The CDR3 spans 15 residues. The germline gives CDR1 SGHAT, CDR2 FQNNGV. DNA of the CDR3: TGTGCCAGCAGCCCAGGGAGTTGGGGGCCAGAGACCCAGTACTTC. As protein: CASSPGSWGPETQYF.

The chain recombines TRBV3-1 (or the pseudogene TRBV3-2) with TRBJ1-5; D remains ambiguous. The CDR3 sequence is 13 residues long. Germline CDR1 reads LGHDT; CDR2 reads YNNKEL (reference sequence). V lost 1 base to trimming and J lost 6 bases, with 7 bases between them. CDR3 bases: TGTGCCAGCAGCCAAGGATCCGGTCAGCCCCAGCATTTT. Translating gives CASSQGSGQPQHF.